One TCR beta chain is described in this entry. The antigen remains undetermined. Blood samples were obtained at baseline, cycle 4 day 1, and cycle 7 day 1. Sequenced by immunoSEQ multiplex PCR; TCRdb stores in-frame clones only, minus some. The table records 40,000 or so clones, around 82% of them present only once. The CDR3 has 14 amino acids. Trimming left V 2 bases short and J 4 bases short, with 12 bases between. Germline-derived CDR1 and CDR2 are MNHNY and SVGAGI (reference sequence). This entry comes from a study of OX40 agonist ivuxolimab in advanced cancers. Across the study: Each patient was given ivuxolimab into a vein every 2 weeks, at 0.01 to 10 mg/kg. Notes on the study in general: Partial responders at 0.1-3.0 mg/kg showed near-lowest clonal expansion. In a subset of nonresponders, normalized T-cell clonal expansion was also low.

The source material was CD4+ or CD8+ T cells sorted from blood, sampled in a trial of the OX40 agonist ivuxolimab. The chain has TRBV6-6 and TRBJ2-7; D might be TRBD1 or TRBD2, each matching 6 bases. This sequence was found in an adult with an advanced solid tumor such as melanoma, head and neck, liver or kidney cancer. The CDR3 sequence is CASSYTGGQYEQYF. The CDR3 region has the DNA TGTGCCAGCAGTTACACCGGGGGCCAATACGAGCAGTACTTC.